Reported below is one TCR beta chain. The antigen is undetermined. CDR3 length: 16 amino acids. Germline V gene sequence: CDR1 MDHEN, CDR2 SYDVKM. The germline V and J ends were trimmed by 6 bases and 2 bases, with 20 bases remaining between them. The sample originates from a study of T cells in Graves' hyperthyroidism and ophthalmopathy. Study-wide context: The authors collected peripheral blood at initial diagnosis, before any treatment. Study results and limitations: Most expanded thyroid clonotypes above 0.001 recurred in blood.

Authors of the study amplified TCR beta CDR3 regions from RNA transcripts. TCR CDR3 regions were first amplified by RT-PCR with HTBI primers. TCRdb reanalysed the multiplex PCR reads using MiXCR and keeps one entry per CDR3 protein. The sample holds under 350,000 distinct CDR3 sequences, about 20% seen once. Uncontrolled infection, other autoimmune disease, pregnancy or lactation excluded patients. Source material for PBMCs was over 7.5 ml fresh peripheral blood. This sequence was found in a woman between 50 and 59 years old with Graves' hyperthyroidism. The specimen was blood. The genes are TRBV28 and TRBJ2-7; weak D call: TRBD1 (6 bases). CDR3 DNA sequence: TGTGCCAGCAGCCCATCGCAGGGGACACTACCCTACGAGCAGTACTTC. Its translation: CASSPSQGTLPYEQYF.